The 18 T cell receptor beta chains in this list originate from one sample, sequenced in a study of T cell responses to AZD1222 COVID-19 vaccine. Clones were read by immunoSEQ multiplex PCR, and TCRdb kept only the in-frame ones, dropping some. This sample has over 110,000 clones, with under 90% found just once. The sample consisted of peripheral blood, taken 28 days after the second AZD1222 dose. The receptors were gathered from an adult who received the AZD1222 COVID-19 vaccine.

The V gene is TRBV18, the J gene TRBJ2-2; D ambiguous. Per germline, CDR1 KGHSH and CDR2 LQKENI. Trimming removed 4 bases from V and 2 bases from J, with 11 bases in between. This CDR3 spans 15 amino acids. This chain's CDR3 is CASSRASANTGELFF. DNA for the CDR3: TGTGCCAGCTCACGGGCATCGGCCAACACCGGGGAGCTGTTTTTT.

The chain couples TRBV30 to TRBJ2-7, with 7 positions matching TRBD2. With V trimmed by 4 bases and J by 3 bases, 6 bases remained unmatched. The CDR3 consists of 13 residues. CDR1 and CDR2 from the germline V gene are GTSNPN and SVGIG (reference sequence). CDR3 protein: CAWKGGEGYEQYF. DNA for the CDR3: TGTGCCTGGAAGGGAGGGGAAGGCTACGAGCAGTACTTC.

The CDR3 nucleotides read TGTGCCAGCAGCTCTCGCCGGGGGGGCCTAGATACGCAGTATTTT. It codes for CASSSRRGGLDTQYF. The V and J genes are TRBV28 and TRBJ2-3; TRBD2 aligns across 8 bases. The CDR3 runs 15 residues. The ends lost 6 bases at V and 5 bases at J; junction bases unmatched: 10. Germline lookup yields CDR1 MDHEN and CDR2 SYDVKM.

V is TRBV28 and J is TRBJ1-2, with 9 bases aligning to TRBD1. The V segment lost 8 bases and the J segment 5 bases; nucleotides outside the gene matches: 12. The CDR3 contains 15 residues. CDR1 MDHEN and CDR2 SYDVKM come from the germline V gene. The CDR3 DNA follows: TGTGCCAGCTTTCGGTCCGCTGGGACAGGGTATGGCTACACCTTC. Its protein is CASFRSAGTGYGYTF.

V gene TRBV7-6 combines with J gene TRBJ1-4, with 7 positions matching TRBD1. Unmatched junction bases numbered 7, after V lost 0 bases and J lost 3 bases. CDR1 is SGHVS, CDR2 FNYEAQ, per germline. This CDR3 has 17 amino acids. CDR3 coding DNA: TGTGCCAGCAGCTTAGCGACTCACAGGGGTGCTAATGAAAAACTGTTTTTT. The encoded protein is CASSLATHRGANEKLFF.

This chain uses TRBV19 with TRBJ1-1; 9 bases map to TRBD1. V was pared by 7 bases and J by 4 bases, with 13 bases of the junction left unmatched. Per germline, CDR1 LNHDA and CDR2 SQIVND (reference sequence). This CDR3 has 16 amino acids. The DNA for the CDR3 is TGTGCCAGTAAGTGGACAGGGGCAAGTTTGACCACTGAAGCTTTCTTT. It translates to CASKWTGASLTTEAFF.

This sequence joins TRBV30 and TRBJ1-4; 7 positions match TRBD1. Germline CDR1 and CDR2: GTSNPN and SVGIG (reference sequence). The CDR3 has 13 amino acids. V lost 3 bases, J lost 5 bases, and 3 bases stayed unmatched. CDR3 amino acids: CAWSRQGNEKLFF. For the CDR3, the DNA is TGTGCCTGGAGCAGACAGGGCAATGAAAAACTGTTTTTT.

The V and J genes are TRBV19 and TRBJ1-1; possibly TRBD1 for D (6 bases). The CDR3 sequence is 14 residues long. V was pared by 4 bases and J by 5 bases, with 14 bases between. The germline CDR1 and CDR2 sequences are LNHDA and SQIVND (reference sequence). CDR3 nucleotides: TGTGCCAGTAGTACTTCAGGGGTTCGGACTGAAGCTTTCTTT. It yields the protein CASSTSGVRTEAFF.

The chain has TRBV7-6 and TRBJ1-2, with 11 bases aligning to TRBD1. Germline CDR1 is SGHVS and CDR2 is FNYEAQ. The CDR3 totals 15 residues. With 5 bases clipped from V and 5 bases from J, the junction kept 7 bases outside the gene matches. The CDR3 spells CASSVGQGAMYGYTF. CDR3 nucleotides: TGTGCCAGCAGCGTCGGACAGGGGGCGATGTATGGCTACACCTTC.

V is TRBV2 and J is TRBJ1-6; possible D gene TRBD1, 6 bases. The CDR3 contains 15 residues. V was pared by 8 bases and J by 7 bases, with 18 bases between. Germline V gene sequence: CDR1 SNHLY, CDR2 FYNNEI. CDR3 sequence: CASRQATGGNSPLHF. The CDR3 DNA sequence: TGTGCCAGCCGCCAGGCGACAGGTGGAAATTCACCCCTCCACTTT.

The chain is built from TRBV5-3 and TRBJ1-1; 7 bases map to TRBD1. TRBV5-3 is annotated as an ORF whose role is uncertain. V gave up 4 bases and J gave up 1 base; unmatched junction bases: 22. The CDR3 spans 20 residues. DNA of the CDR3: TGTGCCAGAAGCCTCCCGAAACCGACAGGGTGGACGGATAGGAACACTGAAGCTTTCTTT. It yields the protein CARSLPKPTGWTDRNTEAFF.

In regard to this clone: This sample also contains other DNA sequences that code for the same CDR3. The V gene is TRBV6-7, the J gene TRBJ1-5, with a possible D match to TRBD1 (5 bases). TRBV6-7 is annotated as an ORF whose role is uncertain. Trimming stripped 6 bases from V and 0 bases from J, with 24 bases between. CDR3 size: 19 residues. The CDR3 sequence is CASRPLRDTDSYSNQPQHF. The CDR3 DNA is TGTGCCAGCAGGCCCCTAAGAGATACCGACAGCTATAGCAATCAGCCCCAGCATTTT.

The gene calls are TRBV6-4 and TRBJ2-3; D might be TRBD1 (5 bases). Trimming shortened V by 5 bases and J by 4 bases, and 16 bases separated the two germline ends. Germline V CDR1 and CDR2: MRHNA, SNTAGT. CDR3 length: 15 residues. CDR3 coding DNA: TGTGCCAGCAGTAATCCTGTACTGACAGCAGATACGCAGTATTTT. It translates to CASSNPVLTADTQYF.

The chain has TRBV15 and TRBJ1-2, with 7 bases aligning to TRBD1. Per the germline V gene, CDR1 is LNHNV and CDR2 is YYDKDF (reference sequence). Trimming at V came to 5 bases and at J to 4 bases, leaving 7 bases not matched to a gene. The CDR3 totals 14 residues. The CDR3 DNA reads as TGTGCCACCAGCCCCCTACAGGGGCCCTATGGCTACACCTTC. It encodes CATSPLQGPYGYTF.

This clone came up a few times. V and J are TRBV10-3 and TRBJ2-2; D is unclear. The CDR3 contains 11 residues. CDR1 and CDR2 (germline): ENHRY, SYGVKD. Between the trimmed V and J ends, which lost 8 bases and 4 bases, there was a span of 5 bases. The CDR3 DNA reads TGTGCCATCTACGGCACCGGGGAGCTGTTTTTT. Translation: CAIYGTGELFF.

The chain is built from TRBV10-3 and TRBJ1-2, with D perhaps TRBD1 (5 bases). Germline CDR1 is ENHRY and CDR2 is SYGVKD. This CDR3 has 14 amino acids. The V end lost 2 bases, the J end lost 4 bases, and 11 bases lay between the germline ends. The CDR3 loop reads CAISERGSIYGYTF. In DNA, the CDR3 is TGTGCCATCAGTGAGCGGGGCAGCATCTATGGCTACACCTTC.

The rearrangement links TRBV5-6 to TRBJ2-3; D possibly uses TRBD1 or TRBD2 (5 bases each). The ends were cut back, 0 bases at V and 3 bases at J, with 5 bases in the middle. The germline V gene encodes CDR1 SGHDT and CDR2 YYEEEE. The length of the CDR3 is 13 residues. The CDR3 loop reads CASSLGGTDTQYF. Here the CDR3 DNA reads TGTGCCAGCAGCTTGGGGGGGACAGATACGCAGTATTTT. Combining the CDR3 with reference TRBV5-6 and TRBJ2-3 gives the whole variable domain DAGVTQSPTHLIKTRGQQVTLRCSPKSGHDTVSWYQQALGQGPQFIFQYYEEEERQRGNFPDRFSGHQFPNYSSELNVNALLLGDSALYLCASSLGGTDTQYFGPGTRLTVL.

This CDR3 is CASSASGRASEQFF. CDR3 coding DNA: TGTGCCAGCTCAGCGAGCGGGAGGGCCAGTGAGCAGTTCTTC. This chain uses TRBV18 with TRBJ2-1; TRBD2 matches 10 bases. The CDR3 runs 14 residues. Per the germline V gene, CDR1 is KGHSH and CDR2 is LQKENI. Losses at the gene ends were 5 bases for V and 9 bases for J; bases not matched to a gene: 7.